This TCR beta chain was profiled in a study of blood T cell repertoires in COVID-19. Libraries were prepared by immunoSEQ multiplex PCR; TCRdb keeps only in-frame clonotypes and omits some of them. The data contain around 240,000 clones, 86% of them seen just once; the ten biggest clones take up approximately 2%. CDR1 is LGHNA and CDR2 is YNFKEQ in the germline V gene. CDR3 length equals 12 residues. With regard to this clone: One end of the junction varies from germline; a read error may be responsible.

This sequence was found in a woman in her fifties or sixties who had recovered from COVID-19. This rearrangement joins TRBV4-2 to TRBJ2-7, with a possible D match to TRBD2 (6 bases). The sequenced sample was PBMCs or T cells enriched from blood (not recorded which). CDR3: CASSERGEMILF. The CDR3 DNA reads TGTGCCAGCAGCGAACGCGGGGAGATGATACTCTTC.